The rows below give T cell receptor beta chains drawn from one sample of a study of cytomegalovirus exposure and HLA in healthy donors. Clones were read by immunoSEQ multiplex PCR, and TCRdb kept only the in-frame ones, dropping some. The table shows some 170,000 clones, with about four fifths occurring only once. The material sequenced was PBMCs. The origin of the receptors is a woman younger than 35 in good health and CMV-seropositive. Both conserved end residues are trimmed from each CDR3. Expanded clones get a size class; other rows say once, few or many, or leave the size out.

CDR3: ASLSAVEEAF; length: 10; V: TRBV27; size: -
CDR3: ASSLDGRTGEESGYT; length: 15; V: TRBV7-2; size: -
CDR3: ASSPGTGGNNLFYEQY; length: 16; V: TRBV5-6; size: -
CDR3: ASSLAGDQETQY; length: 12; V: TRBV5-4; size: -
CDR3: SARSRQQAF; length: 9; V: TRBV20-1; size: once
CDR3: ASSEQIANTGELF; length: 13; V: TRBV6-5; size: -
CDR3: ASSSLLEARVSGANVLT; length: 17; V: TRBV28; size: -
CDR3: ASSLTGTGAYEQY; length: 13; V: TRBV27; size: -
CDR3: ASRPMDRVKGNSPLH; length: 15; V: TRBV11-2; size: -
CDR3: ASSQDWRRGAGYEQY; length: 15; V: TRBV4-1; size: once
CDR3: ASSPARPPPYTDTQY; length: 15; V: TRBV7-9; size: -
CDR3: ASSPDRGYNEQF; length: 12; V: TRBV7-9; size: -
CDR3: ASRLNPGTVPYEQY; length: 14; V: TRBV4-1; size: -
CDR3: ASSPPRYTGELF; length: 12; V: TRBV18; size: -
CDR3: ASSLGAGFSYNSPLH; length: 15; V: TRBV5-8; size: -
CDR3: ASSPHPGISGANVLT; length: 15; V: TRBV5-4; size: -
CDR3: ASSVTSSSGANVLT; length: 14; V: TRBV7-9; size: -
CDR3: SVERGLTGGEAF; length: 12; V: TRBV29-1; size: -
CDR3: ASSFDRERVSPLH; length: 13; V: TRBV7-2; size: -
CDR3: ASSPAIAGGRETQY; length: 14; V: TRBV19; size: few
CDR3: ASSPITSGGDTQY; length: 13; V: TRBV18; size: -
CDR3: ASLDRGRTGELF; length: 12; V: TRBV19; size: few
CDR3: ASRLRGAGGELF; length: 12; V: TRBV6-5; size: -
CDR3: ASSLQARGGSTDTQY; length: 15; V: TRBV5-6; size: -
CDR3: AISSGTGNNQPQH; length: 13; V: TRBV10-3; size: -
CDR3: ASSLGVLAGDQPYEQY; length: 16; V: TRBV11-2; size: once
CDR3: ASSLSGGNHYEQY; length: 13; V: TRBV7-2; size: -
CDR3: ASSVLAGGVIRDEQF; length: 15; V: TRBV11-1; size: -
CDR3: ASSHGQGGYNSPLH; length: 14; V: TRBV4-1; size: -
CDR3: ASRLTVNPETQY; length: 12; V: TRBV6-1; size: -
CDR3: ASSQEEQNYGYT; length: 12; V: TRBV4-3; size: -
CDR3: ASSVQDRTPYEQY; length: 13; V: TRBV9; size: -
CDR3: ASSLNTGGYEQY; length: 12; V: TRBV5-1; size: -
CDR3: ASSFSYEQY; length: 9; V: TRBV5-1; size: -
CDR3: ASSVFQGFGSPLH; length: 13; V: TRBV9; size: -
CDR3: ASSLVGGGPSSYEQY; length: 15; V: TRBV5-4; size: -
CDR3: ASSSLFYGYGYT; length: 12; V: TRBV5-4; size: -
CDR3: ASSFRGGGSGANVLT; length: 15; V: TRBV11-2; size: -
CDR3: ASSSDRTGGLTDTQY; length: 15; V: TRBV5-1; size: -
CDR3: ASSERDRDFAEAF; length: 13; V: TRBV6-1; size: -
CDR3: ASTRRGGDYNEQF; length: 13; V: TRBV7-2; size: -
CDR3: ASSQEGFSGGPISYEQY; length: 17; V: TRBV4-2; size: -
CDR3: ASSMGSTRAQY; length: 11; V: TRBV19; size: -
CDR3: ASRPIPIRGYYNEQF; length: 15; V: TRBV11-3; size: once
CDR3: ASSSGLAYDNEQF; length: 13; V: TRBV5-1; size: -
CDR3: ASSSLRGGTEAF; length: 12; V: TRBV5-1; size: -
CDR3: ASSIDFGGIDNEQF; length: 14; V: TRBV19; size: -
CDR3: ASSLDSADTQY; length: 11; V: TRBV5-5; size: -
CDR3: ASRSVSRNEQY; length: 11; V: TRBV2; size: -
CDR3: ASSELAGANTGELF; length: 14; V: TRBV2; size: -
CDR3: ASSRDWEHTEAF; length: 12; V: TRBV4-2; size: -
CDR3: ASSEEGARAETQY; length: 13; V: TRBV6-1; size: few
CDR3: ASSGSYWGSDPGAF; length: 14; V: TRBV5-4; size: -